This TCR beta chain was identified in a study of blood T cells in healthy people across ages. It was with a sample-barcoded 5' primer and a J-beta primer mix that a second PCR of roughly 6 to 12 cycles was run. Each CDR3 protein gets one entry after TCRdb re-called the 5' RACE reads with MiXCR. The data hold about 570,000 distinct CDR3 sequences, with roughly 28% observed a single time. CDR3 length equals 15 residues. J lost 4 bases, V lost 6 bases, and 7 bases had no gene match. Comment on this clonotype: Antigen: not known.

Study-wide points: Estimated diversity across one million T cells was deemed an underestimate.

Sequences were obtained from blood. This clonotype originated in a woman in her 70s in good health. The rearrangement links TRBV12-3 or TRBV12-4 to TRBJ2-1; TRBD2 aligns across 9 bases. The CDR3 bases are TGTGCCAGCAGCTTTAGCGGGAGAGATTACAATGAGCAGTTCTTC. As protein: CASSFSGRDYNEQFF.